A selection of T cell receptor beta chains follows, all from one sample in a study of T-cell memory formation after mild COVID-19. TCRdb independently ran MiXCR on the 5' RACE reads; one entry per CDR3 protein. Of under 400,000 distinct CDR3 sequences listed, approximately 27% are singletons. Sample: PBMCs or a T cell subset sorted from them (not recorded which). The receptor set was obtained from an adult woman who had mild COVID-19 (a few samples of this study predate the infection). Cell type and time point are not known. The CDR3 runs from the conserved cysteine through the conserved F or W. D genes are given only for firm matches. Some rows have no size entry. The others give once, few or many, or a class for an expanded clone.

J	D	V	size	CDR3	DNA
TRBJ2-2	TRBD2	TRBV12-3/TRBV12-4	few	CASSFSAGAIGELFF	TGTGCCAGCAGTTTCTCCGCGGGAGCTATCGGGGAGCTGTTTTTT
TRBJ1-2	TRBD1	TRBV15	.	CATSRWGTDHGYTF	TGTGCCACCAGCAGATGGGGGACAGACCATGGCTACACCTTC
TRBJ1-1	.	TRBV12-3/TRBV12-4	.	CASSTWLGGTEAFF	TGTGCCAGCAGTACATGGCTTGGGGGCACTGAAGCTTTCTTT
TRBJ2-3	.	TRBV9	few	CASSVDENTQYF	TGTGCCAGCAGCGTAGACGAGAATACGCAGTATTTT
TRBJ2-5	.	TRBV5-1	.	CASSPTVAYDRTQYF	TGCGCCAGCAGCCCCACCGTCGCGTATGACAGGACCCAGTACTTC
TRBJ2-5	.	TRBV20-1	.	CSARQHQGTQYF	TGCAGTGCTAGGCAGCACCAAGGGACCCAGTACTTC
TRBJ2-7	.	TRBV6-5	few	CASTLGRGYGEQYF	TGTGCCAGCACCCTGGGCAGGGGATATGGCGAGCAGTACTTC
TRBJ2-5	.	TRBV27	.	CASSSTWETQYF	TGTGCCAGCAGTTCAACCTGGGAGACCCAGTACTTC
TRBJ2-3	TRBD1	TRBV24-1	few	CATSEATGSTDTQYF	TGTGCCACCAGTGAAGCGACAGGGAGCACAGATACGCAGTATTTT
TRBJ1-1	.	TRBV12-3/TRBV12-4	.	CASRRGSGTGTEAFF	TGTGCCAGCAGGCGGGGAAGCGGGACGGGAACTGAAGCTTTCTTT
TRBJ1-1	.	TRBV7-2	.	CASSTRRTNTEAFF	TGTGCCAGCAGCACGCGACGGACGAACACTGAAGCTTTCTTT
TRBJ2-1	.	TRBV7-8	many	CASSSRSLVGGYNEQFF	TGTGCCAGCAGCTCGAGATCCTTAGTTGGGGGCTACAATGAGCAGTTCTTC
TRBJ2-2	TRBD1	TRBV19	.	CASNDRGVAGELFF	TGTGCCAGTAACGACAGGGGGGTCGCCGGGGAGCTGTTTTTT
TRBJ2-5	.	TRBV4-1	.	CASSQSTRGEETQYF	TGCGCCAGCAGCCAATCAACTCGCGGGGAAGAGACCCAGTACTTC
TRBJ1-1	.	TRBV7-3	.	CASNLQGTMNTEAFF	TGTGCCAGCAACCTACAGGGTACAATGAACACTGAAGCTTTCTTT
TRBJ2-7	.	TRBV7-2	few	CASSFTSGVYEQYF	TGTGCCAGCAGTTTCACGAGCGGAGTCTACGAGCAGTACTTC
TRBJ2-3	TRBD2	TRBV3-1	.	CASSVLAGATDTQYF	TGTGCCAGCAGCGTACTAGCGGGAGCCACAGATACGCAGTATTTT
TRBJ2-1	TRBD2	TRBV6-5	few	CASRAGGPRSNEQFF	TGTGCCAGCCGAGCGGGGGGGCCTCGCAGTAATGAGCAGTTCTTC
TRBJ1-2	.	TRBV20-1	.	CSALWEGSGYTF	TGCAGTGCACTCTGGGAGGGGAGCGGCTACACCTTC
TRBJ2-2	TRBD2	TRBV7-9	few	CASSPLQYSGAPAGELFF	TGTGCCAGCAGCCCCCTACAGTACAGCGGGGCCCCCGCCGGGGAGCTGTTTTTT
TRBJ2-5	.	TRBV4-2	.	CASSRDPGETQYF	TGTGCCAGCAGCCGGGACCCTGGGGAGACCCAGTACTTC
TRBJ2-3	TRBD2	TRBV5-1	.	CASRPGLGRTDTQYF	TGCGCCAGCAGACCGGGACTAGGGCGCACAGATACGCAGTATTTT
TRBJ2-3	.	TRBV29-1	once	CSVEDLGSYSTDTQYF	TGCAGCGTTGAAGATCTGGGCAGCTATAGCACAGATACGCAGTATTTT
TRBJ2-1	TRBD2	TRBV14	.	CASSRPSGSGIDEQFF	TGTGCCAGCAGCCGCCCTAGCGGGAGTGGTATCGATGAGCAGTTCTTC
TRBJ2-7	.	TRBV6-1	.	CATEGTPAYEQYF	TGTGCCACCGAAGGTACACCCGCCTACGAGCAGTACTTC
TRBJ2-1	.	TRBV7-6	few	CASSPRQRNEQFF	TGTGCCAGCAGCCCCCGACAGCGGAATGAGCAGTTCTTC
TRBJ2-3	.	TRBV11-2	few	CASTSYSTDTQYF	TGTGCCAGCACATCATATAGCACAGATACGCAGTATTTT
TRBJ2-5	.	TRBV5-5	many	CASSPPGRQETQYF	TGTGCCAGCAGCCCCCCGGGTCGTCAAGAGACCCAGTACTTC
TRBJ2-7	TRBD1	TRBV29-1	few	CSVGTGGNYEQYF	TGCAGCGTCGGGACAGGGGGCAACTACGAGCAGTACTTC
TRBJ1-1	TRBD1	TRBV20-1	.	CSARGGGQANTEAFF	TGCAGTGCTAGAGGAGGGGGACAGGCAAACACTGAAGCTTTCTTT
TRBJ2-6	.	TRBV4-1	few	CASSQVGWVSGANVLTF	TGCGCCAGCAGCCAAGTAGGCTGGGTCTCTGGGGCCAACGTCCTGACTTTC
TRBJ2-7	.	TRBV4-2	few	CASSQEFGASYEQYF	TGTGCCAGCAGCCAAGAATTCGGGGCCTCCTACGAGCAGTACTTC
TRBJ2-7	.	TRBV10-3	few	CAISESAGTYEQYF	TGTGCCATCAGTGAGTCTGCGGGGACCTACGAGCAGTACTTC
TRBJ2-5	.	TRBV10-3	few	CAISLGETQYF	TGTGCCATCAGCCTGGGAGAGACCCAGTACTTC
TRBJ2-6	TRBD1	TRBV5-5	few	CASSLPTGGSGANVLTF	TGTGCCAGCAGCTTGCCGACAGGGGGGTCTGGGGCCAACGTCCTGACTTTC
TRBJ2-6	.	TRBV29-1	.	CSVGGVGANVLTF	TGCAGCGTTGGGGGGGTTGGGGCCAACGTCCTGACTTTC
TRBJ1-6	.	TRBV25-1	few	CASSPGGESLNSPLHF	TGTGCCAGCAGCCCGGGGGGCGAGAGCCTTAATTCACCCCTCCACTTT
TRBJ2-7	.	TRBV12-3/TRBV12-4	many	CASTKDRVSYEQYF	TGTGCCAGCACCAAGGACCGGGTGTCCTACGAGCAGTACTTC
TRBJ2-3	.	TRBV12-3/TRBV12-4	many	CASSLGTLGDTQYF	TGTGCCAGCAGTTTAGGGACCTTGGGCGATACGCAGTATTTT
TRBJ2-2	.	TRBV12-3/TRBV12-4	few	CASSRRTDTGELFF	TGTGCCAGCAGCCGACGGACAGACACCGGGGAGCTGTTTTTT
TRBJ2-1	.	TRBV3-1	.	CASRTGTSRDEQFF	TGTGCCAGCAGGACCGGGACCTCAAGGGATGAGCAGTTCTTC
TRBJ2-3	.	TRBV5-1	.	CASSLETADTQYF	TGCGCCAGCAGCTTGGAAACGGCAGATACGCAGTATTTT
TRBJ2-2	.	TRBV24-1	.	CATSDSGKKPTRELFF	TGTGCCACCAGTGATTCCGGGAAGAAGCCCACCCGGGAGCTGTTTTTT
TRBJ2-7	TRBD1	TRBV3-1	.	CASSQEPGQGDEQYF	TGTGCCAGCAGCCAAGAACCGGGACAGGGGGACGAGCAGTACTTC
TRBJ2-2	.	TRBV9	few	CASSEFGHTGELFF	TGTGCCAGCAGCGAGTTCGGGCACACCGGGGAGCTGTTTTTT
TRBJ1-1	.	TRBV20-1	.	CSARPRGRVDPRTEAFF	TGCAGTGCTAGACCCCGGGGGCGGGTTGACCCAAGAACTGAAGCTTTCTTT
TRBJ2-3	.	TRBV5-1	.	CASKEGTSTDTQYF	TGCGCCAGCAAGGAGGGGACGAGCACAGATACGCAGTATTTT
TRBJ2-3	TRBD2	TRBV7-6	.	CASSQTAGGTDTQYF	TGTGCCAGCAGCCAGACAGCGGGAGGCACAGATACGCAGTATTTT
TRBJ1-5	.	TRBV4-1	few	CASGAGSNQPQHF	TGCGCCAGTGGGGCGGGGAGCAATCAGCCCCAGCATTTT
TRBJ2-7	.	TRBV27	.	CASSGHRVQRVNEQYF	TGTGCCAGCAGCGGACACAGGGTCCAGCGGGTTAACGAGCAGTACTTC
TRBJ2-5	TRBD2	TRBV24-1	once	CATSDPGGPIQETQYF	TGTGCCACCAGTGATCCGGGAGGGCCTATCCAAGAGACCCAGTACTTC
TRBJ2-7	.	TRBV7-9	few	CASSPVGDEQYF	TGTGCCAGCAGCCCGGTTGGCGACGAGCAGTACTTC
TRBJ1-2	.	TRBV3-1	.	CASSRRMNYGYTF	TGTGCCAGCAGCCGTCGAATGAACTATGGCTACACCTTC
TRBJ2-5	.	TRBV11-2	few	CASSLRGSAILSPETQYF	TGTGCCAGCAGCTTAAGGGGGTCTGCTATCCTAAGCCCAGAGACCCAGTACTTC
TRBJ2-7	.	TRBV7-9	.	CASSLATASGQYF	TGTGCCAGCAGCTTAGCGACAGCCTCTGGGCAGTACTTC